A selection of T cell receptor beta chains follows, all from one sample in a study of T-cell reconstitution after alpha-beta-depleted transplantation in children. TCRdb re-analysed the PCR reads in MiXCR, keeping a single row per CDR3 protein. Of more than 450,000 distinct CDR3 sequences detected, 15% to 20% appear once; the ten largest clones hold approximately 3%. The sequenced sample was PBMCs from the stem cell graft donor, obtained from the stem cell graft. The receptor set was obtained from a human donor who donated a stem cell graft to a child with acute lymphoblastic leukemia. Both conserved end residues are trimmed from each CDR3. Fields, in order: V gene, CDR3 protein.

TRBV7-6 ASSLAGLSYEQY
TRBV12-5 ASGLGQGRAF
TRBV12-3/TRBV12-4 ASSLSALGAGGR
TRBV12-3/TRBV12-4 ASNTGTGEGYT
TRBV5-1 ASSLVGTPSSTDTQY
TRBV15 ATSRVGEREQY
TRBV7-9 ASSFLTSGTDTQY
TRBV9 ASSLGLTGANVLT
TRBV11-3 ASSSGGTGGYEQF
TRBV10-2 ASRNSGRAYEQY
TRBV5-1 ASSWGRGDGAGELF
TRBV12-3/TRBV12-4 ASTLGGNYGYT
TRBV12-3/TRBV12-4 ASSLWGSMAGGGYT
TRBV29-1 SVEDNSSYEQY
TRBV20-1 SARVSGTDEQF
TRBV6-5 ASSYSGSANEKLF
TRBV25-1 ASSWGAAGELF
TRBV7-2 ASSLRDIAKNIQY
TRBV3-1 ASSQGGRASNEQF
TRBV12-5 ASGLTGIDSPLH
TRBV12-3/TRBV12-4 ASSLGTPYNEQF
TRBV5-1 ASSVPGQGFETQY
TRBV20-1 SARLTASYGYT
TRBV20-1 SVGRNYGYT
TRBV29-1 SVEGEGNEQF
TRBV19 ASSMGTAMNTEAF
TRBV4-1 ASSREPLLADEQY
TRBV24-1 ATSDKEAGGQLGTVDTQY
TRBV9 ASSVAGTGIYEQY
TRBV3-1 ASSQDRGGTHEETQY
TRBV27 ASHRGTEAF
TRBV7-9 ASSSKGVDTLGNTIY
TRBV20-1 SAEPKETQY
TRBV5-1 ASKVAGTEAF
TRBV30 AWSTGTGSYNEQF
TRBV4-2 ASSQVSVLYGYT
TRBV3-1 ASSRDRVGSYEQY
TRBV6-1 ASTKRDRNMNTEAF
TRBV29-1 STLGLAGGSETQY
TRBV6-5 ASSYSNPGGYEQY
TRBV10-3 AISEDSYEQY
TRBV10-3 AIAPSSGSYNEQF
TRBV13 ASSLGGTGEQY
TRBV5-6 ASSLWGAYTGELF
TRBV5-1 ASSSETGVYGYT
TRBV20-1 SARDRLAGAPREQF
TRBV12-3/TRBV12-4 TSCLSNAGGGLNQPQH
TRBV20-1 SARDWKATGELF
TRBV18 ASSPRQGKNTEAF
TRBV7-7 ASSLGSGDYEQY
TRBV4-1 ASSQDEETGWDEQF
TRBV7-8 ASTLAITRKETQY
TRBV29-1 SVETSDWNIQY
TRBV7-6 ASSLGGVAAEQY
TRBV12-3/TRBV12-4 ASSLSLPSYNEQF
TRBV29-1 SVATSPEQF
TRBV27 ASTDYSGNQPQH
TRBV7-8 ASSPRQATYEQY